This T cell receptor (beta chain) emerged from a study of cytomegalovirus exposure and HLA in healthy donors. Findings and caveats of the study: There were about 160 TCR beta chains listed as cytomegalovirus-associated. A few chains linked to CMV were shown in vitro to be specific for CMV antigens.

The CDR3 runs to 17 residues. The V gene's germline CDR1 is MGHRA and CDR2 YSYEKL. V lost 4 bases to trimming and J lost 4 bases, with 19 bases between them. A remark on this clone: The antigen remains undetermined.

TCRdb's table, derived via immunoSEQ multiplex PCR, lists solely in-frame clones and lacks some. The sample lists about 200,000 clones, around 88% seen once, with 2.9% in the top ten. This sequence was found in a woman aged 18-35 years in good health and CMV-seronegative. The chain uses TRBV4-1 and TRBJ2-2, with D perhaps TRBD2 (6 bases). Sequencing was carried out using PBMCs. The CDR3, as DNA: TGCGCCAGCAGCCCCCAAACGGCGGGGTTGGGCACCGGGGAGCTGTTTTTT. This codes for CASSPQTAGLGTGELFF.